This record looks at one T cell receptor beta chain sequence and its context. This CDR3 region has 17 residues. Trimming removed 3 bases from V and 1 base from J; junction bases left unmatched: 8. Germline values: CDR1 SNHLY, CDR2 FYNNEI. The sample comes from a study of blood T cell repertoires in COVID-19. Study background: Donors in the United States, Italy and Spain gave samples during acute or convalescent COVID-19. Sources were T cells, B-cell-depleted T cells, or PBMCs; the material itself was cDNA or gDNA.

The method was immunoSEQ multiplex PCR; TCRdb's version includes in-frame clones alone and lacks a portion of them. Altogether 150,000 to 200,000 clones are present, 85% to 90% being singletons, with the ten largest covering 3.7%. The receptor's source is a man in his late teens or twenties with active or convalescent COVID-19. The rearrangement joins TRBV2 to TRBJ1-1; 10 nucleotides line up with TRBD1. The material sequenced was peripheral blood. CDR3 DNA: TGTGCCAGCAGTGACGCTGACAGGGGGCCTCGGAACACTGAAGCTTTCTTT. Residues: CASSDADRGPRNTEAFF.